Presented here are 16 T cell receptor beta chains from one specimen sequenced in a study of Graves' ophthalmopathy and Graves' hyperthyroidism. Beta-chain TCR CDR3 regions were amplified from RNA transcripts. The authors performed first-round RT-PCR with HTBI primers and then a second-round multiplex PCR. TCRdb re-called the multiplex PCR reads with MiXCR, one entry per CDR3 protein. The sample has about 740,000 distinct CDR3 sequences; 40% are singletons. Sequences were obtained from peripheral blood. Receptors originate from an adult man with Graves' ophthalmopathy.

There are a few counts of this clonotype. V usage is TRBV9 and J usage is TRBJ2-5, with 11 positions matching TRBD2. The CDR3 runs to 16 residues. The germline CDR1 and CDR2 sequences are SGDLS and YYNGEE. V dropped 4 bases and J dropped 9; count of bases not matched to a gene: 14. The CDR3 DNA is TGTGCCAGCAGCCCGGGGACTAGCGGAGGTGAGGAGGCCCAGTACTTC. The encoded protein is CASSPGTSGGEEAQYF.

This chain uses TRBV12-3 or TRBV12-4 with TRBJ1-2, with D uncertain. The CDR3 has 14 amino acids. Trimming removed 2 bases at V and 8 bases at J, with 15 bases between. CDR3 coding DNA: TGTGCCAGCAGTTTACAGGTCCTTGGTCACGGCTACACCTTC. This encodes CASSLQVLGHGYTF.

This sequence joins TRBV3-1 and TRBJ2-5, with 12 positions matching TRBD2. Germline values: CDR1 LGHDT, CDR2 YNNKEL (reference sequence). CDR3 length equals 19 residues. V lost 4 bases, J lost 4 bases, and 16 bases stayed unmatched. The CDR3 DNA is TGTGCCAGCAGCCTGCCACTAGCGGGAGGCCGTGGTAAAAGAGAGACCCAGTACTTC. It encodes CASSLPLAGGRGKRETQYF.

This clonotype showed up just once. The CDR3 region has the DNA TGTGCCAGCAGTTCTGGAGGACTAGCGGGCGTAATATGGGCCGGGGAGCTGTTTTTT. Translated: CASSSGGLAGVIWAGELFF. The V and J genes are TRBV7-2 and TRBJ2-2, with TRBD2 matching 11 bases. Germline lookup yields CDR1 SGHTA and CDR2 FQGNSA. The CDR3 runs to 19 residues. After removal of 6 bases from V and 6 bases from J, the junction contained 18 bases not matched to a gene.

Many counts were recorded for this clonotype. The V and J genes are TRBV20-1 and TRBJ1-5; 8 positions agree with TRBD1. With 5 bases clipped from V and 4 bases from J, the junction kept 4 bases outside the gene matches. Germline V lookup: CDR1 DFQATT, CDR2 SNEGSKA (reference sequence). CDR3 size: 13 residues. CDR3 sequence (DNA): TGCAGTGCTGAGAGGACAGGGAATCAGCCCCAGCATTTT. Its translation: CSAERTGNQPQHF.

The chain uses TRBV7-9 and TRBJ2-7; the match to TRBD2 covers 10 bases. V shed 4 bases, J shed 5 bases, and the junction held 11 bases outside the gene matches. Germline lookup yields CDR1 SEHNR and CDR2 FQNEAQ (reference sequence). The CDR3 length is 16 residues. CDR3 protein: CASSSGGTSESHEQYF. CDR3 DNA: TGTGCCAGCAGCTCGGGAGGGACTAGCGAAAGCCACGAGCAGTACTTC.

V usage is TRBV7-9 and J usage is TRBJ2-6, with D perhaps TRBD1 (6 bases). V was cut by 5 bases and J by 0 bases, with 11 bases left in between. This CDR3 spans 16 amino acids. CDR1 and CDR2 (germline): SEHNR, FQNEAQ (reference sequence). The CDR3 region has the DNA TGTGCCAGCAGCACACAGGGACCCTCTGGGGCCAACGTCCTGACTTTC. Encoded protein: CASSTQGPSGANVLTF.

In its sample, this clonotype was seen many times. The chain has TRBV10-3 and TRBJ1-5; D is uncertain. The CDR3 sequence is 15 residues long. V was pared by 3 bases and J by 0 bases, with 9 bases between. Germline V gene lookup returns CDR1 ENHRY and CDR2 SYGVKD. The CDR3 protein is CAISDLGNSNQPQHF. CDR3 DNA: TGTGCCATCAGTGATTTGGGGAATAGCAATCAGCCCCAGCATTTT.

This clonotype was seen more than once but under ten times. The rearrangement uses TRBV6-5 and TRBJ1-4; 8 bases line up with TRBD1. The length of the CDR3 is 16 residues. The germline CDR1 and CDR2 sequences are MNHEY and SVGAGI. The V segment lost 7 bases and the J segment 0 bases; nucleotides outside the gene matches: 7. The chain's CDR3 is CASKKSGGATNEKLFF. The CDR3 nucleotides are TGTGCCAGCAAAAAGTCAGGGGGCGCAACTAATGAAAAACTGTTTTTT.

The chain carries TRBV7-2 and TRBJ2-7; TRBD1 matches at 7 bases. Looked up from germline, CDR1 is SGHTA and CDR2 is FQGNSA. The CDR3 spans 13 residues. V lost 6 bases, J lost 6 bases, and 8 bases stayed unmatched. The CDR3 loop is CASRSGTAVEQYF. DNA for the CDR3: TGTGCCAGCAGATCCGGGACAGCCGTCGAGCAGTACTTC.

V gene TRBV11-1 combines with J gene TRBJ2-7; 7 positions match TRBD1. V shed 5 bases and J 0 bases; nucleotides not matched to a gene: 7. The CDR3 length is 15 residues. CDR1 is SGHAT and CDR2 is FQDESV in the germline V gene (reference sequence). The CDR3 DNA is TGTGCCAGCAGCGTAGGGACAGTCGCCTCCTACGAGCAGTACTTC. It specifies CASSVGTVASYEQYF.

Regarding this clonotype: A much larger clone lies one base from this, so it may be a read error. This chain connects TRBV24-1 to TRBJ1-2; D remains ambiguous. This CDR3 is built from 13 residues. Germline V gives CDR1 KGHDR, CDR2 SFDVKD. Trimming cost V 4 bases and J 1 base, with 6 bases left between them. Here the CDR3 DNA reads TGTGCCACCAGTGAGCTTAATAACTATGGCTACACCTTC. Translation: CATSELNNYGYTF.

The genes are TRBV12-3 or TRBV12-4 and TRBJ2-5; D perhaps matches TRBD2 (6 bases). This CDR3 is built from 15 residues. Trimming cost V 4 bases and J 0 bases, with 12 bases left between them. The CDR3 DNA reads TGTGCCAGCAGTTCCCACAGACTAGACCAAGAGACCCAGTACTTC. It encodes CASSSHRLDQETQYF.

Notes on this clonotype: The junction departs from germline at one end; a sequencing error may be responsible. This rearrangement joins TRBV11-1 to TRBJ2-5; D unclear. The CDR3 covers 16 residues. The germline V gene encodes CDR1 SGHAT and CDR2 FQDESV (reference sequence). The CDR3 sequence: CASSQDWLGMEETQYF. The CDR3 DNA follows: TGCGCCAGCAGCCAAGATTGGTTGGGGATGGAAGAGACCCAGTACTTC.

This clonotype was observed at least ten times. V gene TRBV20-1 combines with J gene TRBJ2-6; D gene ambiguous. Germline loops: CDR1 DFQATT, CDR2 SNEGSKA (reference sequence). The V and J ends lost 3 bases and 2 bases respectively, with 2 bases between them. This CDR3 is 12 amino acids long. Written as DNA, the CDR3 is TGCAGTGCTAGTCCTGGGGCCAACGTCCTGACTTTC. This encodes CSASPGANVLTF.

This chain links TRBV29-1 with TRBJ1-2; 8 positions match TRBD1. Germline V lookup: CDR1 SQVTM, CDR2 ANQGSEA. With 5 bases clipped from V and 3 bases from J, the junction kept 8 bases outside the gene matches. The CDR3 consists of 14 residues. The CDR3 sequence: CSVQTGATDYGYTF. DNA of the CDR3: TGCAGCGTTCAGACAGGGGCCACGGACTATGGCTACACCTTC.